This is a list of T cell receptor beta chains from one sample in a study of blood T cell dynamics during melanoma immunotherapy. Sequencing was performed with immunoSEQ multiplex PCR; in TCRdb, only in-frame clones are kept and a portion is missing. The sample contains roughly 30,000 clones, roughly 88% of which appear only once. The source was blood, collected from a patient treated with checkpoint blockade. Receptors were obtained from a human donor with melanoma. CDR3s include the opening cysteine and the closing phenylalanine or tryptophan. The order of the fields is clone size, V gene, D gene, J gene, CDR3 protein, CDR3 DNA. D genes are given only for firm matches. Clone size is shown for a subset of rows, as once, few, many or a class of expanded clone.

clone_size: -; v_call: TRBV19; d_call: -; j_call: TRBJ2-7; cdr3_aa: CASSIAILNYEQYF; cdr3_nt: TGTGCCAGTAGTATAGCAATACTTAACTACGAGCAGTACTTC
clone_size: -; v_call: TRBV19; d_call: -; j_call: TRBJ2-7; cdr3_aa: CATLPKGGEMPYEQYF; cdr3_nt: TGTGCCACCCTACCCAAGGGGGGGGAAATGCCCTACGAGCAGTACTTC
clone_size: -; v_call: TRBV18; d_call: -; j_call: TRBJ2-4; cdr3_aa: CASSIGRNRGKNIQYF; cdr3_nt: TGTGCCAGCTCAATCGGACGAAATAGGGGCAAAAACATTCAGTACTTC
clone_size: once; v_call: TRBV28; d_call: TRBD2; j_call: TRBJ2-1; cdr3_aa: CASKVGLAGGLYNEQFF; cdr3_nt: TGTGCCAGCAAAGTGGGACTAGCGGGAGGCCTTTACAATGAGCAGTTCTTC
clone_size: -; v_call: TRBV5-1; d_call: -; j_call: TRBJ2-7; cdr3_aa: CASSSEGHEQYF; cdr3_nt: TGCGCCAGCAGCTCGGAGGGTCACGAGCAGTACTTC
clone_size: -; v_call: TRBV4-1; d_call: TRBD1; j_call: TRBJ2-1; cdr3_aa: CASSHPDRDYNEQFF; cdr3_nt: TGCGCCAGCAGCCACCCGGACAGGGATTACAATGAGCAGTTCTTC
clone_size: -; v_call: TRBV2; d_call: TRBD1; j_call: TRBJ2-7; cdr3_aa: CASSWGTGPYEQYF; cdr3_nt: TGTGCCAGCAGCTGGGGGACAGGGCCTTACGAGCAGTACTTC
clone_size: -; v_call: TRBV2; d_call: TRBD1; j_call: TRBJ1-4; cdr3_aa: CASSLLGTGGSRKLFF; cdr3_nt: TGTGCCAGCAGTCTCCTTGGGACAGGGGGTAGTAGAAAACTGTTTTTT
clone_size: -; v_call: TRBV15; d_call: -; j_call: TRBJ1-1; cdr3_aa: CATSRDHTVNTEAFF; cdr3_nt: TGTGCCACCAGCAGAGACCATACAGTGAACACTGAAGCTTTCTTT
clone_size: -; v_call: TRBV5-1; d_call: TRBD1; j_call: TRBJ2-2; cdr3_aa: CASSLGTVNTGELFF; cdr3_nt: TGCGCCAGCAGCTTAGGGACAGTGAACACCGGGGAGCTGTTTTTT
clone_size: -; v_call: TRBV4-1; d_call: -; j_call: TRBJ1-1; cdr3_aa: CASSHVRDSLGEAFF; cdr3_nt: TGCGCCAGCAGCCACGTCCGGGACTCCCTAGGGGAAGCTTTCTTT